This TCR beta chain was captured in a study of Graves' ophthalmopathy and Graves' hyperthyroidism. This clonotype was recorded many times. TCR beta CDR3 regions were amplified from RNA transcripts. First-round RT-PCR employed HTBI primers, with a second-round multiplex PCR after it. TCRdb fed the multiplex PCR reads into MiXCR, producing one record per CDR3 protein. Among hundreds of thousands of distinct CDR3 sequences listed, approximately 39% were seen once. The J segment lost 2 bases and the V segment lost 6 bases, leaving 4 bases of the junction unmatched. Looked up from germline, CDR1 is SNHLY and CDR2 is FYNNEI. The CDR3 sequence is 15 residues long. Diagnosis used clinical symptoms, serum thyroxine, TRAb, thyroid ultrasound and orbital computed tomography.

The sequenced material came from peripheral blood. This chain links TRBV2 with TRBJ2-5, with TRBD2 matching over 12 bases. This sequence originates from an adult man with Graves' ophthalmopathy. The CDR3 is CASRRLAGVQETQYF. As DNA, the CDR3 is TGTGCCAGCAGGCGACTAGCGGGGGTACAAGAGACCCAGTACTTC.